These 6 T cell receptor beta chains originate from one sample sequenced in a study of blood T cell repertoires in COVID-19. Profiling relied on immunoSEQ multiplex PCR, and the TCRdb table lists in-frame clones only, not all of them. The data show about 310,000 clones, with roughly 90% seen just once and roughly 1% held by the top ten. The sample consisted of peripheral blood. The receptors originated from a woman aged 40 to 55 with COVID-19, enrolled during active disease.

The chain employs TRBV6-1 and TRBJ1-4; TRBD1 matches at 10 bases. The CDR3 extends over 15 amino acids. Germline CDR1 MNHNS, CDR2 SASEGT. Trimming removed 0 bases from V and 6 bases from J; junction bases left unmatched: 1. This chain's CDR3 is CASSEAGTGDEKLFF. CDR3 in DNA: TGTGCCAGCAGTGAAGCTGGGACAGGGGATGAAAAACTGTTTTTT.

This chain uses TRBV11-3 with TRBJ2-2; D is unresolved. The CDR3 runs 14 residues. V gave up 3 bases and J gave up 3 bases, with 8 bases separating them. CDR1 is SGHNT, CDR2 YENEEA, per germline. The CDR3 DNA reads TGTGCCAGCAGCTTGGCCAGATACACCGGGGAGCTGTTTTTT. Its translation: CASSLARYTGELFF.

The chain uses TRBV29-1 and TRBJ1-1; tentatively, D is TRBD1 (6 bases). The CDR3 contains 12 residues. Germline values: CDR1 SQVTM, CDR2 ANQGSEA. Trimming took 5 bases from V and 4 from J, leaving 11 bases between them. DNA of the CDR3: TGCAGCGTTAGGGGGTACGGCACTGAAGCTTTCTTT. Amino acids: CSVRGYGTEAFF. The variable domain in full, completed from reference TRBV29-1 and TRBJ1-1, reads SAVISQKPSRDICQRGTSLTIQCQVDSQVTMMFWYRQQPGQSLTLIATANQGSEATYESGFVIDKFPISRPNLTFSTLTVSNMSPEDSSIYLCSVRGYGTEAFFGQGTRLTVV.

The CDR3 loop is CASSQIGQGIHEQYF. As DNA, the CDR3 is TGCGCCAGCAGCCAGATAGGACAGGGGATCCACGAGCAGTACTTC. J is TRBJ2-7 and V is TRBV4-1, with 9 bases matching TRBD1. The J segment lost 5 bases and the V segment lost 3 bases, leaving 8 bases of the junction unmatched. Germline assignment: CDR1 MGHRA and CDR2 YSYEKL. The CDR3 covers 15 residues.

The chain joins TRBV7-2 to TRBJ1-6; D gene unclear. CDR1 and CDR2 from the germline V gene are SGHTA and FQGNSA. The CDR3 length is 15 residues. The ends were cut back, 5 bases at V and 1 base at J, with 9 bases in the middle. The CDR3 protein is CASSGKTSYNSPLHF. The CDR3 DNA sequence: TGTGCCAGCAGCGGAAAGACTTCCTATAATTCACCCCTCCACTTT.

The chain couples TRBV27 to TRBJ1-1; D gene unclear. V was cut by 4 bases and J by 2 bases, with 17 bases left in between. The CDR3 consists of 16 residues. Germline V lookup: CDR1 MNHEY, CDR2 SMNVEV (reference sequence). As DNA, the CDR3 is TGTGCCAGCAGTTCCCTCGGTGGGTTGACTAACACTGAAGCTTTCTTT. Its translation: CASSSLGGLTNTEAFF.